These 12 T cell receptor beta chains were all obtained from the same sample, sequenced in a study of molecular identifiers for immune sequencing clone quantification. TCRdb re-called the PCR reads through MiXCR, storing one row per CDR3 protein. This sample has about 640,000 distinct CDR3 sequences, with 20% found just once. Sequencing used naive CD8+ T cells from blood, with Jurkat cell RNA spiked in. Subset: FACS-sorted CD8+CD4-CCR7+CD45RA+ naive T cells. All receptors derive from a human donor in good health. Some libraries in this study had Jurkat cell RNA spiked in.

About this clonotype itself: This clone may be a read error of a much larger clone one base away. The V call is TRBV13, the J call TRBJ2-3, with 7 bases matching TRBD2. Germline CDR1 and CDR2: PRHDT and FYEKMQ (reference sequence). The trim removed 4 bases at V and 7 bases at J, leaving 11 bases unmatched. CDR3 size: 15 residues. The CDR3 coding sequence is TGTGCCAGCAGCTACCAGACTAGCAGGAGTAATACGCAGTATTTT. Translation: CASSYQTSRSNTQYF.

This clonotype was found many times. The rearrangement joins TRBV7-2 to TRBJ1-6; D remains unclear. Germline V gene data show CDR1 as SGHTA and CDR2 as FQGNSA. This CDR3 comprises 16 residues. V shed 1 base and J shed 0 bases, with 7 bases lying between them. The CDR3 reads CASSLEPGSYNSPLHF. CDR3 sequence (DNA): TGTGCCAGCAGCTTAGAGCCGGGCTCCTATAATTCACCCCTCCACTTT.

This clonotype was seen ten or more times. The rearrangement uses TRBV15 and TRBJ2-7; 7 nucleotides line up with TRBD1. The germline CDR1 and CDR2 sequences are LNHNV and YYDKDF (reference sequence). This CDR3 region has 15 residues. The junction had 3 bases not matched to a gene; V was cut back by 0 bases and J by 1 base. The CDR3 nucleotides are TGTGCCACCAGCAGAGATAGGGGACAGTCCTACGAGCAGTACTTC. This sequence encodes CATSRDRGQSYEQYF.

In its sample, this clonotype was seen a few times. The V call is TRBV30, the J call TRBJ1-1; D possibly corresponds to TRBD1 (5 bases). The CDR3 is made up of 13 amino acids. The V gene's germline CDR1 is GTSNPN and CDR2 SVGIG (reference sequence). Trimming shortened V by 2 bases and J by 10 bases, and 17 bases separated the two germline ends. The CDR3 DNA reads as TGTGCCTGGAGTAGTGGGGAAGGGGAGGGAGCTTTCTTT. Encoded protein: CAWSSGEGEGAFF.

This clonotype was found many times. The V call is TRBV4-3, the J call TRBJ2-5; weak D call: TRBD2 (5 bases). V dropped 4 bases and J dropped 5 bases, with 14 bases sitting between them. The germline V gene encodes CDR1 LGHNA and CDR2 YSLEER. The CDR3 extends over 14 amino acids. The CDR3 spells CASSRVRGVETQYF. DNA for the CDR3: TGCGCCAGCAGCCGCGTACGGGGAGTGGAGACCCAGTACTTC.

This clonotype has only a few counts. The chain recombines TRBV4-3 with TRBJ2-6; the D call may be TRBD1 or TRBD2 (6 bases each). CDR3 size: 18 residues. The ends were cut back, 8 bases at V and 4 bases at J, with 24 bases in the middle. Germline-derived CDR1 and CDR2 are LGHNA and YSLEER. In DNA, the CDR3 is TGCGCCAGCTCGAAATCGAGGGGGACTCTGGGCGGGGCCAACGTCCTGACTTTC. Translating it yields CASSKSRGTLGGANVLTF.

This clonotype was detected many times. The V gene is TRBV29-1, the J gene TRBJ2-3; 14 bases are shared with TRBD2. There are 17 residues in the CDR3. V shed 0 bases and J 6 bases; nucleotides not matched to a gene: 8. Per germline, CDR1 SQVTM and CDR2 ANQGSEA. CDR3 nucleotides: TGCAGCGTTGAAGATCTTGGGACTAGCGGGAGTAGTGATACGCAGTATTTT. Encoded protein: CSVEDLGTSGSSDTQYF.

In this sample, this clonotype turned up many times. The chain is built from TRBV30 and TRBJ2-7; TRBD1 is a possible D gene (5 bases). This CDR3 is built from 16 residues. Trimming pared 1 base from V and 2 bases from J, leaving 18 bases between. CDR1 and CDR2 (germline): GTSNPN, SVGIG (reference sequence). The CDR3 sequence: CAWSESPDSAPYEQYF. The CDR3 DNA is TGTGCCTGGAGTGAAAGCCCCGACAGCGCGCCCTACGAGCAGTACTTC.

The sample holds a few counts of this clonotype. The chain carries TRBV12-3 or TRBV12-4 and TRBJ2-7; D may be TRBD1 (6 bases). The CDR3 sequence is 14 residues long. Trimming took 8 bases from V and 0 from J, leaving 14 bases between them. The CDR3: CASCRGGFSYEQYF. In DNA form, the CDR3 reads TGTGCCAGCTGCAGGGGTGGGTTCTCCTACGAGCAGTACTTC.

This clonotype was recorded at least ten times. The V and J genes are TRBV28 and TRBJ1-1; D not resolved. Per germline, CDR1 MDHEN and CDR2 SYDVKM. The CDR3 is 11 residues long. Trimming removed 5 bases at V and 8 bases at J, with 9 bases between. The CDR3 region is CASSQTQEAFF. CDR3 in DNA: TGTGCCAGCAGTCAAACCCAAGAAGCTTTCTTT.

This clonotype was seen repeatedly, ten times or more. J is TRBJ2-7 and V is TRBV20-1, with D uncertain. Germline V CDR1 and CDR2: DFQATT, SNEGSKA (reference sequence). The CDR3 is 12 amino acids. V lost 3 bases and J lost 3, with 9 bases in between. The CDR3 loop reads CSASPKGYEQYF. CDR3 DNA: TGCAGTGCTAGTCCCAAGGGCTACGAGCAGTACTTC.

This clonotype came up many times. The V and J genes are TRBV11-2 and TRBJ1-2; possibly TRBD1 for D (6 bases). The germline V gene encodes CDR1 SGHAT and CDR2 FQNNGV. V lost 0 bases to trimming and J lost 6 bases, with 17 bases between them. The CDR3 is 16 residues long. The CDR3 DNA is TGTGCCAGCAGCTTAGAGGGTTGGGCAGGGGTCCATGGCTACACCTTC. This encodes CASSLEGWAGVHGYTF.